These T cell receptor beta chains were read from a single sample in a study of T cell responses to AZD1222 COVID-19 vaccine. Libraries were prepared by immunoSEQ multiplex PCR; TCRdb keeps only in-frame clonotypes and omits some of them. The data show roughly 100,000 clones, roughly 89% seen once. Sequencing was performed on peripheral blood, taken 28 days after the second AZD1222 dose. Receptors were obtained from an adult who received the AZD1222 COVID-19 vaccine. Each CDR3 is given with its conserved first and last residue. A D gene is named only where the DNA matches it firmly. A row's size may be missing; if present it is once, few, many or a size class.

D gene	clone size	V gene	J gene	CDR3 DNA	CDR3 protein
NA	NA	TRBV7-2	TRBJ2-1	TGTGCCAGCAGCTTAGGGGCTAGCGAATGGGGTGAGCAGTTCTTC	CASSLGASEWGEQFF
NA	NA	TRBV13	TRBJ1-3	TGTGCCAGCAGCGTTTTCTCTGGAAACACCATATATTTT	CASSVFSGNTIYF
NA	once	TRBV5-5	TRBJ2-2	TGTGCCAGCAGCTTATTTAGCGGAGGGGACACCGGGGAGCTGTTTTTT	CASSLFSGGDTGELFF
NA	NA	TRBV28	TRBJ2-7	TGTGCCAGCAGTTTCGCAGGGGGGTCCTACGAGCAGTACTTC	CASSFAGGSYEQYF
TRBD1	NA	TRBV19	TRBJ2-4	TGTGCCAGTAGTATCCCAGGACCAGGGGGATGGCAAAACATTCAGTACTTC	CASSIPGPGGWQNIQYF
TRBD1	NA	TRBV24-1	TRBJ1-1	TGTGCCACCAGTGGGGGACAGGGGGGAGCTTTCTTT	CATSGGQGGAFF
NA	NA	TRBV7-2	TRBJ1-2	TGTGCCAGCAGCGCACTCCTGAGGAGGGACTCGGGCTATGGCTACACCTTC	CASSALLRRDSGYGYTF
TRBD1	NA	TRBV11-2	TRBJ1-6	TGTGCCAGCAGCCGGGGACAGGGGGCGATTTCACCCCTCCACTTT	CASSRGQGAISPLHF
NA	NA	TRBV6-2/TRBV6-3	TRBJ2-3	TGTGCCAGCAGCCTCCCAAGGGGTACAGATACGCAGTATTTT	CASSLPRGTDTQYF
NA	NA	TRBV5-4	TRBJ2-1	TGTGCCAGCACCTTGGATAGGGCCTATGAGCAGTTCTTC	CASTLDRAYEQFF
NA	NA	TRBV7-2	TRBJ2-5	TGTGCCAGCAGCTTAACTGAGGTTCTTGGGACCCAGTACTTC	CASSLTEVLGTQYF
NA	few	TRBV28	TRBJ1-2	TGTGCCAGCAGTCCCAGCGGGATCTATGGCTACACCTTC	CASSPSGIYGYTF
TRBD1	once	TRBV25-1	TRBJ1-6	TGTGCCAGCAGTGTTACAGGGGGCGCGGGGAATTCACCCCTCCACTTT	CASSVTGGAGNSPLHF
TRBD2	NA	TRBV6-4	TRBJ2-3	TGTGCCAGCAGTGCCGTGGGACTAGCGAGCACAGATACGCAGTATTTT	CASSAVGLASTDTQYF
NA	NA	TRBV7-6	TRBJ2-5	TGTGCCAGCAGCTTAGGGGCCAGGGGCCAAGAGACCCAGTACTTC	CASSLGARGQETQYF
TRBD1	NA	TRBV9	TRBJ2-7	TGTGCCAGCAGCCCCCATCTTTCCGGGACAGGGGGCGCCTACGAGCAGTACTTC	CASSPHLSGTGGAYEQYF
NA	NA	TRBV2	TRBJ1-2	TGTGCCAGCAGTGAGTTGGCAGGGGCTGTGGCCTTC	CASSELAGAVAF
TRBD1	NA	TRBV12-3/TRBV12-4	TRBJ1-1	TGTGCCAGCAAAGAGACAGGGCATACTGAAGCTTTCTTT	CASKETGHTEAFF
NA	NA	TRBV9	TRBJ2-1	TGTGCCAGCAGCGTAATAGCGTATGAGCAGTTCTTC	CASSVIAYEQFF
NA	once	TRBV3-1/TRBV3-2	TRBJ1-6	TGTGCCAGCAGCCAAGATCTCGGTCAAGTGAATTCACCCCTCCACTTT	CASSQDLGQVNSPLHF
NA	NA	TRBV7-6	TRBJ1-1	TGTGCCAGCAGCTTAGAGCGCGAGGGTGGGACTGAAGCTTTCTTT	CASSLEREGGTEAFF
NA	NA	TRBV5-1	TRBJ2-3	TGCGCCAGCAGCAGGACTTCCTTGGGAGATACGCAGTATTTT	CASSRTSLGDTQYF
NA	once	TRBV21-1	TRBJ1-5	TGTGCCAGCAGCAAAGGCAGGGGGCACAATCAGCCCCAGCATTTT	CASSKGRGHNQPQHF
NA	NA	TRBV28	TRBJ2-1	NA	CASSFLAGPFDEQFF
TRBD1	NA	TRBV6-5	TRBJ2-7	TGTGCCAGCAGGCCACAACAGGGGCCCTACGAGCAGTACTTC	CASRPQQGPYEQYF
TRBD1	NA	TRBV4-1	TRBJ1-3	TGCGCCAGCAGCCCCGGACAGGCAAGGTCTGGAAACACCATATATTTT	CASSPGQARSGNTIYF
NA	NA	TRBV5-5	TRBJ2-2	TGTGCCAGCAGCTTGCGCGTCGCCAGCCCTAACGCCGGGGAGCTGTTTTTT	CASSLRVASPNAGELFF
TRBD2	NA	TRBV6-5	TRBJ2-3	TGTGCCAGCAGTTACTCTAGCGGGAGGGGATCAGATACGCAGTATTTT	CASSYSSGRGSDTQYF
TRBD1	NA	TRBV3-1/TRBV3-2	TRBJ2-2	TGTGCCAGCAGCCCTATCAGGGGGACCCCCGGGGAGCTGTTTTTT	CASSPIRGTPGELFF
NA	once	TRBV11-3	TRBJ1-5	TGTGCCAGCAGCTTAGATGGGGAAACAGGGAAGGCGAGCAATCAGCCCCAGCATTTT	CASSLDGETGKASNQPQHF
TRBD1	NA	TRBV13	TRBJ1-1	TGTGCCAGCAGCTTAGGCCCCAGGACAGGTCTGAACACTGAAGCTTTCTTT	CASSLGPRTGLNTEAFF
NA	NA	TRBV6-2/TRBV6-3	TRBJ2-7	TGTGCCAGCAGTTACCGGACACTCACGTTATCTTACGAGCAGTACTTC	CASSYRTLTLSYEQYF
TRBD2	once	TRBV7-2	TRBJ2-1	TGTGCCAGCAGCCCCGCGGGGGTCCGAAATGAGCAGTTCTTC	CASSPAGVRNEQFF
NA	NA	TRBV7-8	TRBJ1-5	TGTGCCAGCAGCCGAGCTGGGGGTACCAATCAGCCCCAGCATTTT	CASSRAGGTNQPQHF
TRBD2	NA	TRBV19	TRBJ2-5	TGTGCCAGTAGTATTGGGGGACTAGCTCAGACCCAGTACTTC	CASSIGGLAQTQYF
TRBD2	NA	TRBV7-2	TRBJ2-7	TGTGCCAGCAGCCTCATGACGTCGGGGACTAGCGGGAGGGAATCGAAACAGTACTTC	CASSLMTSGTSGRESKQYF
NA	NA	TRBV27	TRBJ1-5	TGTGCCAGCAGTTTAATGGGGATTCTGAGCAATCAGCCCCAGCATTTT	CASSLMGILSNQPQHF
TRBD2	NA	TRBV14	TRBJ2-3	TGTGCCAGCAGCCTCCGGACTAGCGGGAGATCAGATACGCAGTATTTT	CASSLRTSGRSDTQYF
TRBD1	NA	TRBV28	TRBJ2-7	TGTGCCAGCAGTTTAATGGACAGGGACGTTGACGAGCAGTACTTC	CASSLMDRDVDEQYF
NA	NA	TRBV4-2	TRBJ2-7	TGTGCCAGCAGCCAGCCGGGACACGGCTACGAGCAGTACTTC	CASSQPGHGYEQYF
NA	once	TRBV7-8	TRBJ1-6	TGTGCCAGCAGCTTAAGGCTACCCGCGGATTCACCCCTCCACTTT	CASSLRLPADSPLHF
TRBD2	NA	TRBV7-6	TRBJ2-3	TGTGCCAGCAGCTTCACTAGCGGGCTGAGCACAGATACGCAGTATTTT	CASSFTSGLSTDTQYF
NA	NA	TRBV28	TRBJ1-3	TGTGCCAGCAGTTTAGTGGGGGGGCCCGGCTCTGGAAACACCATATATTTT	CASSLVGGPGSGNTIYF
NA	once	TRBV6-5	TRBJ1-1	TGTGCCAGCACCACACTTGCGGGGAACACTGAAGCTTTCTTT	CASTTLAGNTEAFF
TRBD2	NA	TRBV4-3	TRBJ2-1	TGCGCCAGCAGCCAAGGACTAGCGGGAGTCAGCAATGAGCAGTTCTTC	CASSQGLAGVSNEQFF
NA	NA	TRBV10-3	TRBJ1-5	TGTGCCATCAGTGAGTCCGAATTGAGTAACCAGCCCCAGCATTTT	CAISESELSNQPQHF
NA	NA	TRBV6-5	TRBJ2-1	TGTGCCAGCACCGGGACGACACGGCCCAATGAGCAGTTCTTC	CASTGTTRPNEQFF
NA	few	TRBV19	TRBJ1-3	TGTGCCAGTTTCGACCTACTCTCTGGAAACACCATATATTTT	CASFDLLSGNTIYF
NA	NA	TRBV19	TRBJ1-5	TGTGCCAGTACCACCGGGACGTACAATCAGCCCCAGCATTTT	CASTTGTYNQPQHF
NA	NA	TRBV11-2	TRBJ2-7	TGTGCCAGCAGCCTAGGGACACTCTACGAGCAGTACTTC	CASSLGTLYEQYF
TRBD1	once	TRBV6-1	TRBJ2-7	TGTGCCAGCAGTGAAGGAGGACAGGGGATTGAGCAGTACTTC	CASSEGGQGIEQYF
NA	NA	TRBV10-2	TRBJ2-5	TGCGCCAGCAGTCCCACCGGTTACCAAGAGACCCAGTACTTC	CASSPTGYQETQYF
TRBD2	NA	TRBV2	TRBJ2-1	TGTGCCAGCAGCCCCGGGACTAGCGGAAACAATGAGCAGTTCTTC	CASSPGTSGNNEQFF
TRBD2	few	TRBV7-9	TRBJ2-1	TGTGCCAGCAGCTTAGTAACTAGCGGGAATGAAGTCAATGAGCAGTTCTTC	CASSLVTSGNEVNEQFF
TRBD2	NA	TRBV5-4	TRBJ2-1	TGTGCCAGCAGCCTACCTAGCGGAGTATACAATGAGCAGTTCTTC	CASSLPSGVYNEQFF
TRBD1	NA	TRBV5-5	TRBJ2-7	TGTGCCAGCAGCTTGGGACAGGGGGTTGCCTACGAGCAGTACTTC	CASSLGQGVAYEQYF
NA	NA	TRBV20-1	TRBJ2-2	TGCAGTGCTAGTCGTGACGGGGAGCTGTTTTTT	CSASRDGELFF
TRBD2	NA	TRBV10-3	TRBJ2-7	TGTGCCACCGGGGGCGGTAGCGGGAGGGACGAGCAGTACTTC	CATGGGSGRDEQYF
NA	NA	TRBV4-2	TRBJ2-7	TGTGCCAGCAGCCAAGATCTCAGATTGAATTACGAGCAGTACTTC	CASSQDLRLNYEQYF
TRBD2	NA	TRBV28	TRBJ2-1	TGTGCCAGCAGTGGATTGCGGGTGTGGGAGGGCCCTGTGAATGAGCAGTTCTTC	CASSGLRVWEGPVNEQFF